The 5 T cell receptor beta chains below all came from one sample that was sequenced in a study of OX40 agonist ivuxolimab in advanced cancers. Here immunoSEQ multiplex PCR was the method, and the copy in TCRdb shows in-frame clones only, minus some. Among more than 95,000 clones, under 95% were seen once, and the ten largest hold 0.7% to 0.85%. The sample consisted of CD4+ or CD8+ T cells sorted from blood, taken in a trial of the OX40 agonist ivuxolimab. The receptors come from an adult with an advanced solid tumor such as melanoma, head and neck, liver or kidney cancer.

This clone was seen only once. The chain links TRBV27 to TRBJ1-1; 7 bases agree with TRBD1. Germline V CDR1 and CDR2: MNHEY, SMNVEV (reference sequence). The CDR3 covers 12 residues. Germline trimming cut 6 bases from V and 7 bases from J; bases unmatched to any gene: 5. The CDR3 DNA reads TGTGCCAGCAGCAACAGGGGCCTTGAAGCTTTCTTT. It codes for CASSNRGLEAFF.

This clone was recorded once. The V and J genes are TRBV9 and TRBJ2-6, with no clear D. The V and J ends lost 3 bases and 2 bases respectively, with 6 bases between them. Germline CDR1 SGDLS, CDR2 YYNGEE. The CDR3 covers 14 residues. The CDR3: CASSEITGANVLTF. In DNA, the CDR3 is TGTGCCAGCAGCGAGATAACTGGGGCCAACGTCCTGACTTTC.

V gene TRBV6-1 combines with J gene TRBJ2-5, with a tentative D call TRBD1 (6 bases). V lost 11 bases to trimming and J lost 5 bases, with 9 bases between them. CDR1 is MNHNS and CDR2 is SASEGT in the germline V gene. This CDR3 has 10 amino acids. The CDR3 DNA sequence: TGTGCCTGCCAGGGGGAGACCCAGTACTTC. Translated: CACQGETQYF.

The chain uses TRBV7-2 and TRBJ1-4, with D unclear. The germline V and J ends were trimmed by 6 bases and 0 bases, with 5 bases remaining between them. The CDR3 contains 13 residues. Germline CDR1 is SGHTA and CDR2 is FQGNSA. The CDR3, as DNA: TGTGCCAGCAGATGGTCAACTAATGAAAAACTGTTTTTT. Its protein product is CASRWSTNEKLFF.

This clone turned up a few times. The rearrangement links TRBV13 to TRBJ2-7, with TRBD2 matching over 14 bases. The germline V gene encodes CDR1 PRHDT and CDR2 FYEKMQ (reference sequence). CDR3 length: 16 residues. V lost 5 bases to trimming and J lost 3 bases; unmatched junction nucleotides: 6. The CDR3 region has the DNA TGTGCCAGCAGCCCTGGGGGACTAGCGGGAGTCTACGAGCAGTACTTC. This codes for CASSPGGLAGVYEQYF.